A selection of T cell receptor beta chains follows, all from one sample in a study of T cells after posttransplantation cyclophosphamide. Assay used: immunoSEQ multiplex PCR; TCRdb lists only in-frame clones, some missing. The sample has 9,000 to 10,000 clones; around 89% are singletons. The material sequenced was PBMCs, taken after an allogeneic stem cell transplant with a calcineurin inhibitor and methotrexate. Receptor source: a male patient between 25 and 40 years old who received an allogeneic stem cell transplant from an unrelated donor, was CMV-positive, and had no GVHD. Among the T cells, some may be from the graft donor. Each CDR3 is given with its conserved first and last residue. D genes are given only for firm matches. For some rows the clone size is stated as once, few or many, or as a class when expanded; others skip it.

TRBV5-1,TRBJ2-1,few,TRBD2,TGCGCCAGCAGGGAGATTGGCGGGAGGCCCCACAATGAGCAGTTCTTC,CASREIGGRPHNEQFF
TRBV10-3,TRBJ2-2,NA,TRBD1,TGTGCCATCAGTGAAACCCGGACAGGGGGCACCGGGGAGCTGTTTTTT,CAISETRTGGTGELFF
TRBV7-3,TRBJ2-3,medium-sized,NA,TGTGCCAGCAGTTCGGGACTTTTCACAGATACGCAGTATTTT,CASSSGLFTDTQYF
TRBV5-4,TRBJ2-3,NA,TRBD2,TGTGCCAGCAGTCTTCGGGGGGGGCTCTCAGATACGCAGTATTTT,CASSLRGGLSDTQYF
TRBV7-2,TRBJ1-2,once,TRBD1,TGTGCCAGCAGCGAGAGACAGGGCTCGGACTATGGCTACACCTTC,CASSERQGSDYGYTF
TRBV7-9,TRBJ1-2,NA,NA,TGTGCCAGCAGCTTAGTAGGCGGCGGCTACACCTTC,CASSLVGGGYTF
TRBV27,TRBJ1-2,NA,TRBD1,TGTGCCAGCAGTTTACAGGGGGCGCTTGGAGGGAACTATGGCTACACCTTC,CASSLQGALGGNYGYTF
TRBV5-6,TRBJ1-4,NA,NA,TGTGCCAGCAGCGGACCAGGAGGGCGGACTAATGAAAAACTGTTTTTT,CASSGPGGRTNEKLFF
TRBV6-6,TRBJ2-1,NA,NA,TGTGCCAGCAGTTACCGTCAGGGGGGCTACAATGAGCAGTTCTTC,CASSYRQGGYNEQFF
TRBV7-3,TRBJ2-3,once,TRBD2,TGTGCCAGCAGCCCAGCGGGAGGGTCAGATACGCAGTATTTT,CASSPAGGSDTQYF
TRBV7-8,TRBJ1-2,NA,NA,TGTGCCAGCAGCGGCGACCCCAGGGAGGCCTATGGCTACACCTTC,CASSGDPREAYGYTF
TRBV27,TRBJ1-1,once,TRBD1,TGTGCCAGCAGTTCCCTAGGACAGGGGAACACTGAAGCTTTCTTT,CASSSLGQGNTEAFF
TRBV18,TRBJ2-3,NA,TRBD2,TGTGCCAGCTCACTCCGTATTGGTTCCGGGACTAGCGGGAGTCCAGATACGCAGTATTTT,CASSLRIGSGTSGSPDTQYF
TRBV2,TRBJ1-5,medium-sized,NA,TGTGCCAGCAGTGAGCAGGGGCAGCCCCAGCATTTT,CASSEQGQPQHF
TRBV28,TRBJ1-3,NA,NA,TGTGCCAGCAGTTCACCGGGTTCCTCTGGAAACACCATATATTTT,CASSSPGSSGNTIYF
TRBV7-2,TRBJ2-4,NA,NA,TGTGCCAGCAGCCTTCCAGCAGGAATAAACATTCAGTACTTC,CASSLPAGINIQYF
TRBV6-6,TRBJ1-1,few,TRBD1,TGTGCCAGCAGCAGGGACAGGGGGGAAGCTTTCTTT,CASSRDRGEAFF
TRBV5-6,TRBJ1-1,NA,NA,TGTGCCAGCAGCTTGTTGGGCGGACAGATGAACACTGAAGCTTTCTTT,CASSLLGGQMNTEAFF
TRBV10-3,TRBJ1-2,NA,NA,TGTGCCATCAGTGAGTACGGGGGTTTGGACTATGGCTACACCTTC,CAISEYGGLDYGYTF
TRBV7-3,TRBJ2-3,NA,TRBD2,TGTGCCAGCAGCAGATGGACTAGCGGTTCAGATACGCAGTATTTT,CASSRWTSGSDTQYF
TRBV19,TRBJ2-3,NA,NA,TGTGCCAGTCGTCCGGCGGGGGCTTCAGATACGCAGTATTTT,CASRPAGASDTQYF
TRBV9,TRBJ2-1,NA,NA,TGTGCCAGCAGCGTAGCCGCTAGGCCGGGTTCTCGACGCTCCTACAATGAGCAGTTCTTC,CASSVAARPGSRRSYNEQFF
TRBV27,TRBJ2-3,once,TRBD2,TGTGCCAGCAGTTTATCGGTGCTAGCGGGGCCCACAGATACGCAGTATTTT,CASSLSVLAGPTDTQYF
TRBV5-5,TRBJ2-2,NA,NA,TGTGCCAGCAGTAGAGACACTCCGAACACCGGGGAGCTGTTTTTT,CASSRDTPNTGELFF
TRBV5-1,TRBJ2-1,NA,TRBD1,TGCGCCAGCTCAGGACAGGGTACCCGTAATGAGCAGTTCTTC,CASSGQGTRNEQFF
TRBV5-1,TRBJ2-7,NA,NA,TGCGCCAGCAGCGCAGGATACGGCGGGCACTACGAGCAGTACTTC,CASSAGYGGHYEQYF
TRBV11-1,TRBJ2-7,NA,TRBD1,TGTGCCAGCAGCTCCAGGGGGTTCTACGAGCAGTACTTC,CASSSRGFYEQYF
TRBV11-3,TRBJ1-1,NA,NA,TGTGCCAGCAGCTTAGGAGGGACTCAGAACACTGAAGCTTTCTTT,CASSLGGTQNTEAFF
TRBV6-1,TRBJ1-1,NA,NA,TGTGCCAGCAGGACGGACACAGTGAACACTGAAGCTTTCTTT,CASRTDTVNTEAFF